The 9 T cell receptor beta chains reported below all come from one sample, sequenced in a study of T cell responses to AZD1222 COVID-19 vaccine. Clones were sequenced by immunoSEQ multiplex PCR, and TCRdb holds only the in-frame ones, with some missing. The data hold 160,000 or so clones, with approximately 91% observed a single time. This specimen was peripheral blood, taken 28 days after the second AZD1222 dose. Receptors originate from an adult who received the AZD1222 COVID-19 vaccine.

The J gene is TRBJ2-3, the V gene TRBV9; D is possibly TRBD1 (5 bases). The CDR3 has 15 residues. From germline, CDR1 is SGDLS and CDR2 YYNGEE. Trimming cost V 2 bases and J 2 bases, with 12 bases left between them. For the CDR3, the DNA is TGTGCCAGCAGCGTGATGGGGCTAACCACAGATACGCAGTATTTT. Protein product: CASSVMGLTTDTQYF.

The V and J genes are TRBV7-2 and TRBJ2-5; D unresolved. The CDR3 runs 13 residues. The germline V gene encodes CDR1 SGHTA and CDR2 FQGNSA. Between the trimmed V and J ends, which lost 1 base and 4 bases, there was a span of 7 bases. CDR3 sequence: CASSLEWGETQYF. CDR3 nucleotide sequence: TGTGCCAGCAGCTTAGAGTGGGGAGAGACCCAGTACTTC.

This chain links TRBV9 with TRBJ2-1; D ambiguous. The germline V gene encodes CDR1 SGDLS and CDR2 YYNGEE. The CDR3 consists of 16 residues. Deletions cut 0 bases from V and 1 base from J, with 11 bases between. Here the CDR3 reads CASSVDPAQSYNEQFF. CDR3 in DNA: TGTGCCAGCAGCGTAGACCCAGCGCAGTCCTACAATGAGCAGTTCTTC.

This clone was seen a single time. CDR3 residues: CASRGQGDKKEAFF. The CDR3, as DNA: TGTGCCAGCAGAGGACAGGGTGATAAAAAAGAAGCTTTCTTT. The V gene is TRBV6-1, the J gene TRBJ1-1; 8 bases are a match to TRBD1. After removal of 6 bases from V and 8 bases from J, the junction contained 11 bases not matched to a gene. There are 14 residues in the CDR3. CDR1 and CDR2 from the germline V gene are MNHNS and SASEGT.

V gene TRBV5-1 combines with J gene TRBJ1-6; D not resolved. The CDR3 is 15 residues long. CDR1 is SGHRS and CDR2 is YFSETQ in the germline V gene. The ends were cut back, 0 bases at V and 1 base at J, with 5 bases in the middle. The CDR3 nucleotides are TGCGCCAGCAGCTTGGGAAGGTCCTATAATTCACCCCTCCACTTT. Residues: CASSLGRSYNSPLHF.

This chain uses TRBV12-3 or TRBV12-4 with TRBJ1-2; the D is unclear. V was trimmed by 6 bases and J by 7 bases, leaving 9 bases between them. This CDR3 has 11 residues. The CDR3 protein is CASSAYRGYTF. DNA for the CDR3: TGTGCCAGCAGCGCATATCGTGGCTACACCTTC.

V usage is TRBV11-2 and J usage is TRBJ2-5; perhaps TRBD1 as D (6 bases). The CDR3 is made up of 15 amino acids. Germline lookup yields CDR1 SGHAT and CDR2 FQNNGV. The V end was cut by 3 bases, the J end by 5 bases, with 16 bases between. This CDR3 reads CASSFRWGPGETQYF. CDR3 nucleotide sequence: TGTGCCAGCAGCTTCCGCTGGGGGCCCGGGGAGACCCAGTACTTC.

The chain employs TRBV6-5 and TRBJ2-1; D is possibly TRBD1 (7 bases). The CDR3 is 11 residues long. CDR1 and CDR2 (germline): MNHEY, SVGAGI. Between the trimmed V and J ends, which lost 11 bases and 9 bases, there was a span of 14 bases. CDR3 in DNA: TGTGCCTCATCCCAGGGGGGTGAGCAGTTCTTC. It yields the protein CASSQGGEQFF.

In this sample, this clone turned up once. The DNA for the CDR3 is TGTGCCACAGGACTAGCGGGAGGGCCTTGGGAGACCCAGTACTTC. It specifies CATGLAGGPWETQYF. This rearrangement joins TRBV15 to TRBJ2-5; 15 bases fit TRBD2. The V and J ends lost 9 bases and 5 bases, in that order; junction bases with no gene match: 7. Germline V gene sequence: CDR1 LNHNV, CDR2 YYDKDF (reference sequence). The CDR3 extends over 15 amino acids.